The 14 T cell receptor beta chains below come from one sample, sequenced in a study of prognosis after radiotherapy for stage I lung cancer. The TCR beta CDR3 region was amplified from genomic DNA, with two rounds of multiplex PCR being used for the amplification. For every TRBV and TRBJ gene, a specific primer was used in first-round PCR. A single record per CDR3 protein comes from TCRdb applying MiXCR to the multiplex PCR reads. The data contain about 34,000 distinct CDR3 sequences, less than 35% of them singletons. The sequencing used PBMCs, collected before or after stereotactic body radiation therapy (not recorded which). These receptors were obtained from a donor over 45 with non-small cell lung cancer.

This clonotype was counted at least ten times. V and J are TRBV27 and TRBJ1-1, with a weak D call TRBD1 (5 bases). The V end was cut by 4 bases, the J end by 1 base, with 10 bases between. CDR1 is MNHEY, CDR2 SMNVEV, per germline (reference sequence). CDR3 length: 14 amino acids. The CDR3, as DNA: TGTGCCAGCAGTTCAGGGCTGGGGAACACTGAAGCTTTCTTT. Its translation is CASSSGLGNTEAFF.

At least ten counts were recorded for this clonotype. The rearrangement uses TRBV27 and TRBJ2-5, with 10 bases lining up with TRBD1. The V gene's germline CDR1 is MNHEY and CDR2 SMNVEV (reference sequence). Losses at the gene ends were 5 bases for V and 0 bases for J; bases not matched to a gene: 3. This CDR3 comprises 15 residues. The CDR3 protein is CASSPGQGYQETQYF. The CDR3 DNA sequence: TGTGCCAGCAGTCCGGGACAGGGGTACCAAGAGACCCAGTACTTC.

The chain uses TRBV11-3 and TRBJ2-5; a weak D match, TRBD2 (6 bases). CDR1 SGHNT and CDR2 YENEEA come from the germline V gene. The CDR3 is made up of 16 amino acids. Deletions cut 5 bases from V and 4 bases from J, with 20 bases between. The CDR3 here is CASSPRLEGRGETQYF. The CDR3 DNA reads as TGTGCCAGCAGCCCCCGTCTGGAGGGGCGAGGAGAGACCCAGTACTTC. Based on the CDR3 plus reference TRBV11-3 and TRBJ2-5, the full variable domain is EAGVVQSPRYKIIEKKQPVAFWCNPISGHNTLYWYLQNLGQGPELLIRYENEEAVDDSQLPKDRFSAERLKGVDSTLKIQPAELGDSAVYLCASSPRLEGRGETQYFGPGTRLLVL.

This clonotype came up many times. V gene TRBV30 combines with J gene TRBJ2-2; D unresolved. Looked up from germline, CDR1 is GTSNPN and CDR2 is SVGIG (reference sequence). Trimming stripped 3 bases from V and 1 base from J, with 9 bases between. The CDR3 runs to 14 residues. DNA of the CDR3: TGTGCCTGGAGCCGAATGGGGAACACCGGGGAGCTGTTTTTT. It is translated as CAWSRMGNTGELFF.

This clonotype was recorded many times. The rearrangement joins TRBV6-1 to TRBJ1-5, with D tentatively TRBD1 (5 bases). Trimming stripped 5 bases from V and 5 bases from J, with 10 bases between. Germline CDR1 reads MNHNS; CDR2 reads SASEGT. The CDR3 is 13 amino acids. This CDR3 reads CASSPEGYQPQHF. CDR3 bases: TGTGCCAGCAGTCCTGAGGGGTATCAGCCCCAGCATTTT.

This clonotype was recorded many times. The CDR3 is CASSQGLPQGQLPYEQYF. The CDR3 DNA reads as TGCGCCAGCAGCCAGGGATTACCCCAGGGACAGCTTCCCTACGAGCAGTACTTC. J is TRBJ2-7 and V is TRBV4-1; 7 nucleotides agree with TRBD1. There are 18 residues in the CDR3. V shed 3 bases, J shed 2 bases, and the junction held 16 bases outside the gene matches. In germline, CDR1 is MGHRA, CDR2 YSYEKL.

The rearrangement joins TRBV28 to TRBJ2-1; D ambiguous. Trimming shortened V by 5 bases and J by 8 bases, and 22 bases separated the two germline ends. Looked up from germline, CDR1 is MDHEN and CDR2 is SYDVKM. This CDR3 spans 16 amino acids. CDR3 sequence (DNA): TGTGCCAGCAGTGGCCTTATGACCTCAATATACCATGAGCAGTTCTTC. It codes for CASSGLMTSIYHEQFF.

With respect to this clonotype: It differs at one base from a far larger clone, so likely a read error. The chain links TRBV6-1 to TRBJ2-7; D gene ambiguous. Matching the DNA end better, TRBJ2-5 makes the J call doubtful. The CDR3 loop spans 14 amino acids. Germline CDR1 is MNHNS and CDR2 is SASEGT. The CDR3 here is CASIEGPQTETQYF. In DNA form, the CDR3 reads TGTGCCAGCATTGAAGGGCCCCAAACGGAGACCCAGTACTTC.

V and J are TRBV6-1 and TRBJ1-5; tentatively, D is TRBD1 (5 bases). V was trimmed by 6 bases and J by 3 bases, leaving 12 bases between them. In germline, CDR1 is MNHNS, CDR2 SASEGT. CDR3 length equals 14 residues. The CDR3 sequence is CASSQGGTNQPQHF. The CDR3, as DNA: TGTGCCAGCAGCCAGGGAGGGACCAATCAGCCCCAGCATTTT.

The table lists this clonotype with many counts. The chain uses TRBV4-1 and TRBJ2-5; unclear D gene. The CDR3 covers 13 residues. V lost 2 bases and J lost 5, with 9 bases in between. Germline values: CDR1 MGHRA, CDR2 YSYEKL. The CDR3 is CASSQTVLETQYF. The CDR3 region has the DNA TGCGCCAGCAGCCAAACAGTCCTGGAGACCCAGTACTTC.

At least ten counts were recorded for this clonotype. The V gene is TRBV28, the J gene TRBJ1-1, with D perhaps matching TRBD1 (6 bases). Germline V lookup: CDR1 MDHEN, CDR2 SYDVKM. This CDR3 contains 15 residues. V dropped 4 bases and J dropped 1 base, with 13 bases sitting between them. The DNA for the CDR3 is TGTGCCAGCAGTTCCCTCGGGACACCGAACACTGAAGCTTTCTTT. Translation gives CASSSLGTPNTEAFF.

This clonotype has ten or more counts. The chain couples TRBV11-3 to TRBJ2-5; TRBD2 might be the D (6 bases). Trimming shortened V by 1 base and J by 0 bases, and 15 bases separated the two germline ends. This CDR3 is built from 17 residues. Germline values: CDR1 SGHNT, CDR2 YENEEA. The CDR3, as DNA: TGTGCCAGCAGCTTAGGTTCCGGGAGTAAGTACCAAGAGACCCAGTACTTC. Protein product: CASSLGSGSKYQETQYF.

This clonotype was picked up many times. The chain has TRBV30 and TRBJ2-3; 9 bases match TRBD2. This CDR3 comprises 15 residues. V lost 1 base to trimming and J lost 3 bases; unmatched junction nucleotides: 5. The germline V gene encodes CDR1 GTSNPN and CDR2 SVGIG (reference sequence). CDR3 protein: CAWSGLAGVTDTQYF. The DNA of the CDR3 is TGTGCCTGGAGTGGCTTAGCGGGAGTTACAGATACGCAGTATTTT.

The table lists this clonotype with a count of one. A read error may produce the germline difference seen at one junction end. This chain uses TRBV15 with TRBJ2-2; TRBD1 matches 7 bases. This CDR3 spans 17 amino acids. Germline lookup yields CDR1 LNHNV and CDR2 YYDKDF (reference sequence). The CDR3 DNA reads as TGTGCCACCAGCAGATCGACAGGGTTGTGGAACACCAGGGAGCTGTTTTTT. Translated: CATSRSTGLWNTRELFF. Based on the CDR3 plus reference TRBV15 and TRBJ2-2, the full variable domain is DAMVIQNPRYQVTQFGKPVTLSCSQTLNHNVMYWYQQKSSQAPKLLFHYYDKDFNNEADTPDNFQSRRPNTSFCFLDIRSPGLGDTAMYLCATSRSTGLWNTRELFFGEGSRLTVL.